The 5 T cell receptor beta chains below were found in one sample sequenced in a study of T cell responses to AZD1222 COVID-19 vaccine. Measured with immunoSEQ multiplex PCR; TCRdb has only the in-frame clones, and not every one. Among approximately 100,000 clones listed, 90% were seen once. The sequenced sample was peripheral blood, obtained 28 days after the second AZD1222 dose. The origin of the receptors is an adult who received the AZD1222 COVID-19 vaccine.

J is TRBJ2-3 and V is TRBV12-2; TRBD2 is taken as the D call from the table, unchecked against the DNA. TRBV12-2 is designated a pseudogene. The CDR3 has 17 amino acids. CDR3 sequence (DNA): TGTGCAAGTCGCTTAGCCCTAAGCGGGGGGCTCGCAGATACGCAGTATTTT. This codes for CASRLALSGGLADTQYF.

The rearrangement uses TRBV9 and TRBJ2-7; D possibly corresponds to TRBD2 (5 bases). V gave up 0 bases and J gave up 4 bases, with 14 bases separating them. Looked up from germline, CDR1 is SGDLS and CDR2 is YYNGEE. The CDR3 is 15 amino acids. Here the CDR3 reads CASSVADGIGYEQYF. CDR3 DNA: TGTGCCAGCAGCGTAGCGGACGGGATAGGGTACGAGCAGTACTTC.

The chain has TRBV11-1 and TRBJ2-7; maybe TRBD1 (5 bases). Germline loops: CDR1 SGHAT, CDR2 FQDESV (reference sequence). Trimming shortened V by 5 bases and J by 1 base, and 12 bases separated the two germline ends. This CDR3 has 14 residues. The CDR3 protein is CASSRIQGSYEQYF. CDR3 nucleotides: TGTGCCAGCAGCCGAATCCAGGGTTCCTACGAGCAGTACTTC.

The chain couples TRBV24-1 to TRBJ1-2; D is possibly TRBD1 (6 bases). Germline lookup yields CDR1 KGHDR and CDR2 SFDVKD. CDR3 length: 15 residues. V gave up 4 bases and J gave up 0 bases, with 11 bases separating them. In DNA form, the CDR3 reads TGTGCCACCAGTGACCCGGGACAATCTAACTATGGCTACACCTTC. It translates to CATSDPGQSNYGYTF.

The V gene is TRBV6-5, the J gene TRBJ2-6; tentative D call: TRBD1 (6 bases). In germline, CDR1 is MNHEY, CDR2 SVGAGI. Trimming shortened V by 5 bases and J by 4 bases, and 12 bases separated the two germline ends. The CDR3 extends over 15 amino acids. The CDR3 region has the DNA TGTGCCAGCAGTAGACAGGCTCTGGGGGCCAACGTCCTGACTTTC. It specifies CASSRQALGANVLTF.